Presented here are 18 T cell receptor beta chains from one specimen sequenced in a study of blood T cell repertoires in COVID-19. The protocol was immunoSEQ multiplex PCR, while the TCRdb copy is restricted to in-frame clones and leaves out a portion. The profile covers 210,000 or so clones, with more than 70% appearing a single time and under 4.5% taken by the ten largest. The sample taken for sequencing was PBMCs or T cells enriched from blood (not recorded which). These receptors were taken from a young man with acute COVID-19.

The J gene is TRBJ1-1, the V gene TRBV7-3; 8 bases fit TRBD1. J lost 4 bases, V lost 5 bases, and 3 bases had no gene match. Per the germline V gene, CDR1 is SGHTA and CDR2 is FQGTGA. The CDR3 spans 13 residues. CDR3 protein: CASSLTGATEAFF. CDR3 DNA sequence: TGTGCCAGCAGCCTGACAGGGGCCACTGAAGCTTTCTTT.

This clone has a count of ten or more. This sequence joins TRBV18 and TRBJ1-5; TRBD1 agrees at 10 bases. Trimming took 3 bases from V and 6 from J; bases not matched to a gene: 5. Germline CDR1 KGHSH, CDR2 LQKENI. CDR3 length: 15 amino acids. For the CDR3, the DNA is TGTGCCAGCTCACCTTCGACAGGGGGCAGTCAGCCCCAGCATTTT. Protein: CASSPSTGGSQPQHF.

The rearrangement uses TRBV11-2 and TRBJ2-7; TRBD1 aligns across 9 bases. With V trimmed by 5 bases and J by 1 base, 6 bases remained unmatched. The CDR3 totals 15 residues. CDR1 is SGHAT, CDR2 FQNNGV, per germline. CDR3 sequence: CASSQDRGRSYEQYF. CDR3 sequence (DNA): TGTGCCAGCAGCCAAGACAGGGGGAGGTCCTACGAGCAGTACTTC.

The chain joins TRBV30 to TRBJ2-3, with TRBD2 matching 10 bases. V lost 5 bases to trimming and J lost 4 bases; unmatched junction nucleotides: 9. CDR3 size: 15 residues. CDR1 and CDR2 from the germline V gene are GTSNPN and SVGIG (reference sequence). The CDR3 DNA sequence: TGTGCCTGGGTAACCGGGACTAGCGATCCAGATACGCAGTATTTT. Translating it yields CAWVTGTSDPDTQYF.

The table lists this clone with a few counts. The CDR3 here is CASSHLALAKNIQYF. The CDR3 DNA follows: TGTGCCAGCAGCCATTTGGCTCTAGCCAAAAACATTCAGTACTTC. J is TRBJ2-4 and V is TRBV3-1 (or the pseudogene TRBV3-2), with no clear D. The germline gives CDR1 LGHDT, CDR2 YNNKEL (reference sequence). The CDR3 covers 15 residues. Deletions cut 3 bases from V and 0 bases from J, with 9 bases between.

The genes are TRBV7-3 and TRBJ2-1; 9 bases line up with TRBD1. Looked up from germline, CDR1 is SGHTA and CDR2 is FQGTGA. The ends lost 5 bases at V and 6 bases at J; junction bases unmatched: 8. CDR3 length equals 15 residues. CDR3 bases: TGTGCCAGCAGCCCCGGGACAGGGAGGGGCAATGAGCAGTTCTTC. Translated, it gives CASSPGTGRGNEQFF.

The chain has TRBV7-6 and TRBJ1-4; the D is unclear. The V end lost 1 base, the J end lost 7 bases, and 4 bases lay between the germline ends. The CDR3 consists of 12 residues. Per germline, CDR1 SGHVS and CDR2 FNYEAQ. The CDR3 region is CASSLVSEKLFF. The CDR3 DNA reads as TGTGCCAGCAGCTTAGTATCTGAAAAACTGTTTTTT.

This clone was seen once. The rearrangement links TRBV12-3 or TRBV12-4 to TRBJ2-7; perhaps TRBD1 as D (6 bases). The CDR3 consists of 13 residues. V lost 5 bases, J lost 5 bases, and 13 bases lay in between. CDR3 sequence: CASSLQHRDEQYF. In DNA, the CDR3 is TGTGCCAGCAGTCTACAACACAGGGACGAGCAGTACTTC.

This clone was seen more than once but under ten times. The rearrangement uses TRBV7-2 and TRBJ2-1, with 8 bases that match TRBD2. Germline CDR1 SGHTA, CDR2 FQGNSA. With V trimmed by 1 base and J by 10 bases, 6 bases remained unmatched. The CDR3 spans 14 residues. The CDR3 sequence: CASSLVGLEAEQFF. CDR3 nucleotides: TGTGCCAGCAGCTTAGTGGGACTAGAGGCCGAGCAGTTCTTC.

This clone was seen only a few times. This sequence joins TRBV5-1 and TRBJ2-7, with 9 bases matching TRBD1. The V gene's germline CDR1 is SGHRS and CDR2 YFSETQ. The length of the CDR3 is 14 residues. Trimming removed 5 bases from V and 5 bases from J; junction bases left unmatched: 8. The CDR3 sequence: CASRRRDRVHEQYF. The CDR3 nucleotides are TGCGCCAGCAGGCGCCGGGACAGGGTCCACGAGCAGTACTTC.

In its sample, this clone was seen once. This sequence joins TRBV6-5 and TRBJ2-3; no reliable D call. The CDR3 covers 13 residues. Trimming left V 8 bases short and J 3 bases short, with 12 bases between. CDR1 is MNHEY and CDR2 is SVGAGI in the germline V gene. DNA of the CDR3: TGTGCCAGCTCGGTCTCGGGTACAGATACGCAGTATTTT. Amino acids: CASSVSGTDTQYF.

The rearrangement joins TRBV3-1 (or the pseudogene TRBV3-2) to TRBJ1-2, with 10 bases matching TRBD1. The CDR3 has 15 residues. V trimming: 3 bases; J trimming: 8 bases; junction bases outside the gene matches: 9. Germline CDR1 is LGHDT and CDR2 is YNNKEL (reference sequence). CDR3 amino acids: CASSQGQGIRVGYTF. CDR3 DNA sequence: TGTGCCAGCAGCCAGGGACAGGGGATTAGGGTCGGCTACACCTTC.

The chain links TRBV6-2 or TRBV6-3 to TRBJ2-5; 9 nucleotides agree with TRBD2. Germline V gene sequence: CDR1 MNHEY, CDR2 SVGEGT. The CDR3 covers 15 residues. V was pared by 4 bases and J by 5 bases, with 8 bases of the junction left unmatched. Written as DNA, the CDR3 is TGTGCCAGCAGTTTTGGCGGGGGGGCGTCCGAGACCCAGTACTTC. It yields the protein CASSFGGGASETQYF.

The chain couples TRBV5-1 to TRBJ1-2; 8 positions match TRBD1. The germline gives CDR1 SGHRS, CDR2 YFSETQ. V lost 4 bases, J lost 6 bases, and 11 bases stayed unmatched. The CDR3 covers 15 residues. CDR3 DNA: TGCGCCAGCAGCCCCATCGCAGGGGGCCGGGATGGCTACACCTTC. It is translated as CASSPIAGGRDGYTF.

In this sample, this clone turned up many times. The chain combines TRBV2 with TRBJ2-3; 9 bases agree with TRBD2. Germline V CDR1 and CDR2: SNHLY, FYNNEI. The CDR3 is 17 residues long. V trimming: 0 bases; J trimming: 2 bases; junction bases outside the gene matches: 6. CDR3 coding DNA: TGTGCCAGCAGTGAAGCGCTAAGCGGGGGGTCCACAGATACGCAGTATTTT. This sequence encodes CASSEALSGGSTDTQYF.

The chain couples TRBV3-1 (or the pseudogene TRBV3-2) to TRBJ2-5; no firm D call. V was shortened by 1 base and J by 5 bases, with 8 bases between the two germline ends. The CDR3 runs to 13 residues. CDR1 and CDR2 from the germline V gene are LGHDT and YNNKEL (reference sequence). The DNA for the CDR3 is TGTGCCAGCAGCCAAGTGGGCATCGAGACCCAGTACTTC. Its protein is CASSQVGIETQYF.

The table lists this clone with a few counts. The chain links TRBV5-1 to TRBJ1-4; D gene uncertain. The CDR3 is 15 amino acids. CDR1 and CDR2 (germline): SGHRS, YFSETQ. V lost 4 bases, J lost 5 bases, and 15 bases lay in between. The CDR3 bases are TGCGCCAGCAGCCCCGATGGTAGCGTAAATGAAAAACTGTTTTTT. This gives the protein CASSPDGSVNEKLFF.

The chain recombines TRBV11-1 with TRBJ2-5; D gene uncertain. Trimming left V 5 bases short and J 4 bases short, with 14 bases between. Looked up from germline, CDR1 is SGHAT and CDR2 is FQDESV (reference sequence). The CDR3 sequence is 14 residues long. This CDR3 is CASSPRPSPETQYF. CDR3 coding DNA: TGTGCCAGCAGCCCTAGACCGTCACCAGAGACCCAGTACTTC.